Listed below are T cell receptor beta chains from one sample, sequenced in a study of T-cell memory formation after mild COVID-19. TCRdb passed the 5' RACE reads through MiXCR, listing each CDR3 protein once. Among around 320,000 distinct CDR3 sequences listed, roughly an eighth were seen once. The sample consisted of PBMCs or a T cell subset sorted from them (not recorded which). These receptors all come from a young man who had mild COVID-19 (a few samples of this study predate the infection). Cell type and time point are not known. Each CDR3 is given without its conserved first and last residue. Fields, in order: J gene, clone size, V gene, CDR3 protein. Size is omitted from some rows. Given values are once, few, many or a class for expanded clones.

>TRBJ2-5|.|TRBV5-6
ASSTLAGGQTQY
>TRBJ2-7|.|TRBV5-1
ASSGPNSYEQY
>TRBJ2-2|few|TRBV11-2
ASSGGPLELF
>TRBJ2-5|.|TRBV3-1
ASSFSGGVVRETQY
>TRBJ1-2|few|TRBV9
ASSVGRDYGYT
>TRBJ2-5|.|TRBV21-1
ASSKSLALQETQY
>TRBJ2-3|.|TRBV5-1
ASSLGAGGGTQY
>TRBJ2-3|many|TRBV5-1
ASSLRDRGTDTQY
>TRBJ1-2|.|TRBV29-1
SVPGQPYGYT
>TRBJ2-5|few|TRBV7-2
ASSLGGAPTQY
>TRBJ2-4|few|TRBV5-1
ASIPPSAKNIQY
>TRBJ2-2|.|TRBV6-5
ASSQTGDRGELF
>TRBJ2-7|few|TRBV5-6
ASSPGRPTYEQY
>TRBJ1-6|few|TRBV5-5
ASSSDRGNGPLH
>TRBJ1-2|.|TRBV18
ASSHPLGGRAYGYT
>TRBJ2-6|many|TRBV5-1
ASSPGQGRANVLT
>TRBJ1-1|few|TRBV6-5
ASILKGARTEAF
>TRBJ1-4|few|TRBV12-3/TRBV12-4
ASSYYEKLF
>TRBJ2-2|few|TRBV4-2
ASSQLGQANTGELF
>TRBJ2-4|.|TRBV4-1
ASSSRTGENIQY
>TRBJ1-3|many|TRBV12-3/TRBV12-4
ASSLDSSGNTIY
>TRBJ1-1|few|TRBV10-3
AISESTSRTEAF
>TRBJ2-7|few|TRBV6-1
ASGPRGLSYEQY
>TRBJ2-7|.|TRBV6-2/TRBV6-3
ASSSASSADLSYEQY
>TRBJ1-1|few|TRBV27
ASSSGGGNRAF
>TRBJ2-7|.|TRBV4-1
ASSQPTGSHEQY
>TRBJ1-5|few|TRBV24-1
ATRGQNQPQH
>TRBJ1-2|.|TRBV5-1
ASSLLAAKNYGYT
>TRBJ2-7|few|TRBV7-2
ASSLTGQGASPYEQY
>TRBJ1-2|.|TRBV7-9
ASSFITEGGGYT
>TRBJ2-5|few|TRBV29-1
SVGGGLRETQY
>TRBJ1-3|few|TRBV9
ASSSRTGSTGNTIY
>TRBJ2-7|.|TRBV4-1
ASSQDQAAAYEQY
>TRBJ2-5|few|TRBV15
ATSRMEETQY
>TRBJ2-3|many|TRBV28
ATSPRDRSTDTQY
>TRBJ2-1|many|TRBV5-6
ASSFPGTSGGADEQF
>TRBJ2-1|.|TRBV11-2
ASSVLRGQGLNEQF
>TRBJ1-3|few|TRBV12-3/TRBV12-4
ATGGGWSGNTIY
>TRBJ2-1|few|TRBV15
ATSSGTGGLNEQF
>TRBJ2-4|many|TRBV12-3/TRBV12-4
ASRPAGAKNIQY
>TRBJ2-6|few|TRBV12-3/TRBV12-4
ASRLQGIPRGANVLT
>TRBJ1-5|.|TRBV7-9
ASSFRPPGTGNNQPQH
>TRBJ2-7|.|TRBV5-1
ASSPPAQAYEQY
>TRBJ2-2|few|TRBV12-3/TRBV12-4
ASRPGPNTGELF
>TRBJ1-6|.|TRBV19
ASSIFQGVGSPLH
>TRBJ2-3|.|TRBV5-7
ASSLSFTQGLTDTQY
>TRBJ1-1|.|TRBV27
ASSFYQGGVKNTEAF
>TRBJ1-1|few|TRBV6-5
ASSYSSRRTEAF
>TRBJ1-1|.|TRBV12-3/TRBV12-4
ASSQVTGLTTEAF
>TRBJ2-5|many|TRBV5-1
ASSFRGIEETQY